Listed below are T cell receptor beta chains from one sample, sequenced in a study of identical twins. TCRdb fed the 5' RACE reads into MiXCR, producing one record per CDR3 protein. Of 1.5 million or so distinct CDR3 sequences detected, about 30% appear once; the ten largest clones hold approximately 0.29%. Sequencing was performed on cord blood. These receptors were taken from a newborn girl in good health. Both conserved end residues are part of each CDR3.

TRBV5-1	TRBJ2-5	CASSGLLAGQETQYF
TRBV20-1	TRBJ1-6	CSTALIRGIAVSYNSPLHF
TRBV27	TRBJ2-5	CASSLSGHPTEQYF
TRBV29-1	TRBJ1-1	CSVNGRLNTEAFF
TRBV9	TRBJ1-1	CASSTGTGRDTEAFF
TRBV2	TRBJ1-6	CASMGQVDSPLHF
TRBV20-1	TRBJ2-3	CSAERGPRTADTQYF
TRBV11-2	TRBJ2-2	CASSLAFLFPAGELFF
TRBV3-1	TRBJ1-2	CASSQDVPPYGYTF
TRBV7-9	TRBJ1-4	CASSLGRRSNDEKLFF
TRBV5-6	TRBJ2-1	CASSLAATSNEQFF
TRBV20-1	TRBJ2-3	CSAELRGNTDTQYF
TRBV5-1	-	CASSFAGTNYEQYF
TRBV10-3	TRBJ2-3	CAISESGRNTDTQYF
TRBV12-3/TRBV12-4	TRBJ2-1	CASSFNLGGGYNEQFF
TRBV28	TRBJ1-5	CASSSSVHRSQHF
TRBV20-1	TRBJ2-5	CSAPGPSGTQYF
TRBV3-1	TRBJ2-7	CASSRWYEQYF
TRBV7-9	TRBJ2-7	CASSFPRSSYEQYF
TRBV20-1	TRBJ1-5	CSAPTGPLNQPQHF
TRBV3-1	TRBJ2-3	CASSQGLAGQSDTQYF
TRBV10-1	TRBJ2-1	CASGGQGYGNEQFF
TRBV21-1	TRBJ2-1	CARGPYNEQFF
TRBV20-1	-	CSARQDNYEQYF
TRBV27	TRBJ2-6	CASSSRQGSLSGANVLTF
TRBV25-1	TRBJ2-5	CASSEGTSRASKTQYF
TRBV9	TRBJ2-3	CASSVAFGSVDTQYF
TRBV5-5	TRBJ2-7	CASSPQDSDIPSYEQYF
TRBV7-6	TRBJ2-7	CASSLGPQLVNYEQYF
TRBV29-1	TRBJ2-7	CSVEEDSYYEQYF
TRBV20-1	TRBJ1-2	CSASRVLGYGYTF
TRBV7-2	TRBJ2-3	CASGLVVPGTDTQYF
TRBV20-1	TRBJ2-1	CSARWAGNEQFF
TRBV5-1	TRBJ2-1	CASSSAWTGDYNEQFF
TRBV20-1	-	CSAIKQGKRYEQYF
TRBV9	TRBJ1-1	CASSPHEGQNTEAFF
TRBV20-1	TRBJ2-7	CSAPFGGNSYEQYF
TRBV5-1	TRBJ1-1	CASRTGATEAFF
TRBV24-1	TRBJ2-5	CATSDFGDYQETQYF
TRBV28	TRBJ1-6	CASSPSIPQGANSPLHF
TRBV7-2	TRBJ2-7	CASSPIAGVNEQYF
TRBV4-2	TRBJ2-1	CASSPTHPTSYNEQFF
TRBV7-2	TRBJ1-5	CASSLAQGLGNQPQHF
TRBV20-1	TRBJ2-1	CSARASDAYNEQFF
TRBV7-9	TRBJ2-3	CASSSPSTYTQYF
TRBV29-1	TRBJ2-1	CKISGVGDEQFF
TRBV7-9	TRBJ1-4	CASSLAGTGLEKLFF
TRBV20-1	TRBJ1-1	CSASGTGWGNTEAFF
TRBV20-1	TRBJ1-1	CSARVGGVNTEAFF
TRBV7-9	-	CASSLSGFYYEQYF
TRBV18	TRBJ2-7	CASSLSTGLSSYEQYF
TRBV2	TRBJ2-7	CASSARRFNEQYF
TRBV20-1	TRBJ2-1	CSATIAGSANEQFF
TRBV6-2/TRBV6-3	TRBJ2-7	CASSFVAYEQYF
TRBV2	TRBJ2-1	CASSELAPAYNEQFF
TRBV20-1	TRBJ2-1	CSARDLRDMGSNGQFF
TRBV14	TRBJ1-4	CASSQERKGRKLFF